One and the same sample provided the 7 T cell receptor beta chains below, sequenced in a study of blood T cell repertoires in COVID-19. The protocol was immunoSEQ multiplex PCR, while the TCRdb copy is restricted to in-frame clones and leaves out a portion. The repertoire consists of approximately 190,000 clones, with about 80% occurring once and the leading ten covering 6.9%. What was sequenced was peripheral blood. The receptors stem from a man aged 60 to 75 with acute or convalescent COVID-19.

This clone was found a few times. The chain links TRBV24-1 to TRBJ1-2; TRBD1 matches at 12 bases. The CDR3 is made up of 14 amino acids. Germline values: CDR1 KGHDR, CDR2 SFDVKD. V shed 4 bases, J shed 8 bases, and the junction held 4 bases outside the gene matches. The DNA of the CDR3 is TGTGCCACCAGTGAGGGACAGGGGGCTTGGGGCTACACCTTC. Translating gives CATSEGQGAWGYTF.

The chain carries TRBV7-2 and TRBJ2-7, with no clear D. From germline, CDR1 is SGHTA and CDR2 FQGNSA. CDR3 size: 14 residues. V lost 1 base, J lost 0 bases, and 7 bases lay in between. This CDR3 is CASSLDRYSYEQYF. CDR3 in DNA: TGTGCCAGCAGCTTAGATCGGTACTCCTACGAGCAGTACTTC.

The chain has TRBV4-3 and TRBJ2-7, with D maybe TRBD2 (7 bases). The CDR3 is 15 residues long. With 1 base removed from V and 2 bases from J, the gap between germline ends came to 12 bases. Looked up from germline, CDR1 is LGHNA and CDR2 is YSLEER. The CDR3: CASSQGGGPPYEQYF. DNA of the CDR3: TGCGCCAGCAGCCAAGGGGGGGGGCCGCCCTACGAGCAGTACTTC.

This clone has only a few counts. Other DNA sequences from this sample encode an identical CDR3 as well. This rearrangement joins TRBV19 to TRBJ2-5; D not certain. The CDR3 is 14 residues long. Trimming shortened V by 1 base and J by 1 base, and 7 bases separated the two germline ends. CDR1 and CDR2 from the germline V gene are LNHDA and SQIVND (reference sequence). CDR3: CASSIGRGQETQYF. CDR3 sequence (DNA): TGTGCCAGTAGTATAGGGCGAGGCCAAGAGACCCAGTACTTC.

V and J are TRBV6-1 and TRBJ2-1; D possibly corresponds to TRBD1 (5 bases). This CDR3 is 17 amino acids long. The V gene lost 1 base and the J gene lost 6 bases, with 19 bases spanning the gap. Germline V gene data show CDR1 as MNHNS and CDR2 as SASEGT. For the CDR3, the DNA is TGTGCCAGCAGTGAAGGGAGTGCAGGGTTCACAAGCAATGAGCAGTTCTTC. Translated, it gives CASSEGSAGFTSNEQFF.

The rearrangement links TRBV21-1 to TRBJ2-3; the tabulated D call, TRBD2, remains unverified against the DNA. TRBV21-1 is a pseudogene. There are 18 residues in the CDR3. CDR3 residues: CASSKEGTSGIITDTQYF. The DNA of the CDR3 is TGTGCCAGCAGCAAAGAGGGAACTAGCGGGATTATAACAGATACGCAGTATTTT.

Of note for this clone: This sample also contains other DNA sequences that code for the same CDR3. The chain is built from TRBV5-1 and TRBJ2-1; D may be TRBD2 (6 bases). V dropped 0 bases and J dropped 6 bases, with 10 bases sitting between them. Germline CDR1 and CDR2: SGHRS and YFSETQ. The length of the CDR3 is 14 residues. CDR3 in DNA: TGCGCCAGCAGCTTGGCAGGGACTTCCAATGAGCAGTTCTTC. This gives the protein CASSLAGTSNEQFF.